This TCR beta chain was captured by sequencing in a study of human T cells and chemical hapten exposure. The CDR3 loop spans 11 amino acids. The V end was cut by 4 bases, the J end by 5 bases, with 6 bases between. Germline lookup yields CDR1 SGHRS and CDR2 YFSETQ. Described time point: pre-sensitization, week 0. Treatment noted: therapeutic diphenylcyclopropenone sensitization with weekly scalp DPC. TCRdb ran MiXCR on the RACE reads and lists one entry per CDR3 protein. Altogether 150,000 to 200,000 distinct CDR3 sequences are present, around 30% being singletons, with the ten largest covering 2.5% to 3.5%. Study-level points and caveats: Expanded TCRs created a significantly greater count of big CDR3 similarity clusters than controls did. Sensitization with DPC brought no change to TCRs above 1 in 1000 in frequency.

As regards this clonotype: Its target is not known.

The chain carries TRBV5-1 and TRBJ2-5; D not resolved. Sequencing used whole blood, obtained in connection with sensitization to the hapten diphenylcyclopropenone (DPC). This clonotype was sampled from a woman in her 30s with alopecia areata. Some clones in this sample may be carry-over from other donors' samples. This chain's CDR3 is CASSNGETQYF. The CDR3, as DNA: TGCGCCAGCAGCAATGGGGAGACCCAGTACTTC.